Included here is one T cell receptor beta chain sequence, with context. This clone has a handful of counts. Its antigen is currently not known. No per-base quality is available; no much larger clone lies one base away. Library method: the immunoSEQ multiplex PCR assay. A mixture of 60 forward primers for TCR Vbeta segments and 13 reverse primers for TCR Jbeta segments was used in the multiplex PCR. The CDR3 region of rearranged TCR beta genes was amplified from genomic DNA by a multiplex PCR assay. Amplified TCR beta libraries were sequenced as 87-base-pair reads on the Illumina HiSeq System. Turning to the authors' computational methods: A later analysis counted about 80 million unique TCR beta chains across the 550 to 800 repertoires, and around 9.9 million of these chains were shared by at least two donors. Raw reads were error-corrected and collapsed into unique sequences with a nearest-neighbor algorithm that merged closely related sequences to remove PCR and sequencing errors. V, D and J gene segments were assigned by aligning CDR3 sequences to IMGT reference sequences. For a sequence to be retained, a match of at least six nucleotides to both a V gene segment and a J gene segment was required. Rearrangements were called productive when the CDR3 lacked stop codons and stayed in frame with V and J; all others were non-productive. CDR3 was defined by IMGT convention, running from the second conserved V-encoded cysteine to the conserved J-encoded phenylalanine. Sequences without an unambiguous match to a single V gene segment were excluded from the earlier analysis of 450 to 750 of the donors. In an earlier analysis of approximately 560 of the donors, a V segment was called functional when productive rearrangements were above 56.7%, and segregating when the standard deviation between donors exceeded 5%. A statistical classification framework was developed to diagnose cytomegalovirus status using the catalog of TCR beta chain sequences. V and J gene assignment, in a later analysis, came from comparing TCR nucleotide sequences with IMGT/GENE-DB human TR gene sequences. Using the TCRdist pipeline, a later analysis assigned CDR3 sequences along with most-parsimonious VDJ recombination scenarios. In a later analysis, each TCR beta chain was defined by its CDR3 amino acid sequence together with its V-gene family, and reads without a unique V-gene family were excluded. To address suspected cross-contamination and a sequencing artifact, a later analysis removed under 600 highly shared, low-generation-probability nucleotide sequences. A later analysis calculated a clonal expansion index for each public chain from normalized within-repertoire ranks of inferred template counts. In a later analysis, generation probabilities were computed with a VDJ recombination model fitted to out-of-frame rearrangements, and the resulting probabilities were checked against IGoR. In a later analysis, TCR-TCR, TCR-HLA and TCR-CMV co-occurrence was scored with hypergeometric tests, and a repertoire-size bias correction was applied to TCR pairs. To estimate false discovery rates, a later analysis permuted the HLA or CMV assignments 20 times. In a later analysis, co-occurring TCRs were grouped with DBSCAN, and TCRdist sequence similarity was added when clustering was performed within HLA-allele-positive subsets. Repertoires with fewer than 30,000 or more than 120,000 public chains were left out of co-occurrence clustering, as were a handful of repertoires with anomalous nucleotide sharing. In TCRdb, the immuneACCESS table is reduced to in-frame sequences with V and J assigned. These tables do not hold every clone; where another copy was compared, an unresolved V gene accounts for under half, and the others remain unexplained. D and trimming come from the DNA, and the V and J calls and clone size come from that table. The sample table shows under 200,000 clones, and 82% are seen once. Clones ranked in the top ten supply 1.7% of the sample.

The data derive from a study of cytomegalovirus exposure and HLA in healthy donors (dated by TCRdb to between 2016 and 2019). With regard to the full study: An earlier analysis of roughly 610 of the donors reported 276 Gb of sequence data and 117 million unique TCR beta sequences obtained from roughly 180 million T cells. An early release covering roughly 640 HLA-typed donors comprised approximately 290 gigabases of sequencing data and around 80 million unique TCR sequences. Among the roughly 390 genotyped donors, 75% to 90% belonged to the genetic ancestry cluster associated with self-reported Caucasian donors. The study aimed to test whether cataloging public T cell receptors could reveal signatures of past pathogen exposure. The study profiled the T cell repertoires of approximately 700 subjects by immunosequencing and related them to cytomegalovirus serostatus. A separate validation cohort of about 110 different subjects was used in addition to the roughly 670-subject first cohort. To predict cytomegalovirus infection status, the study combined high-throughput TCR immunosequencing, statistical association of individual TCRs with disease status, and machine learning. A later analysis re-analyzed previously published TCR beta repertoires from roughly 630 donors and added high-resolution HLA genotyping to study TCR occurrence patterns. The later analysis used no new phenotypic data to find candidate immune exposures, relying instead on TCR beta sequences and their occurrence across donors. An earlier analysis of roughly 600 of the donors used high-throughput TCR beta sequencing to judge whether each TCR beta V gene segment behaved as functional or pseudogenic. Donor age, sex, ethnicity and CMV serostatus were collected together with the repertoire data. A later genetic analysis took genome-wide SNP genotypes for about three fifths of the 666 donors and used that subset as a discovery cohort. Every repertoire in the discovery cohort had been generated on one and the same sequencing platform. Class I and class II HLA loci were covered by the typing at four-digit resolution. Typing coverage differed by locus: A, B, C, DRB1 and DQB1 were typed in about 620-640 donors, DQA1 in about 550, DPA1 in 600 to 610, and DPB1 in approximately 450. About 5 DR-DQ haplotypes were handled as single units for association and clustering, since linkage in the cohort was strong. Among several hundred genotyped donors of the cohort, an average of around 250,000 unique TCR beta nucleotide sequences was sequenced per donor, of which 15% to 20% were non-productive. What the work shows at the level of the full study, not this receptor alone: HLA typing was unavailable for some donors at each locus, so association tests used only the typed subset. According to a later genetic analysis, donors in an Asian-associated ancestry cluster had fewer N-insertions in productive TCRs than the approximately 610-donor mean. The 87-base-pair reads could not distinguish some IMGT-functional V segments, including TRBV6-2 and TRBV6-3, so those segments were excluded. Most CMV-associated TCR beta chains appeared to be HLA-restricted in a later analysis, and the HLA associations seemed to be driven largely by CMV exposure. A cluster of highly shared sequence variants was judged likely to represent a technical artifact of the sequencing pipeline. A later genetic analysis associated a missense DCLRE1C variant with V-gene and J-gene trimming of TCR beta chains, and an independent cohort replicated the association. A further reported finding was that TCR beta sequences accurately predicted the HLA-A and HLA-B alleles for most subjects in the first cohort. The cohort was sequenced for TCR beta chains only, and without alpha or paired-chain data the features that could be detected were limited. Several of the top co-occurrence clusters appeared to be linked to parvovirus B19, influenza, CMV and Epstein-Barr virus, according to a later analysis. The classifier was reported to diagnose cytomegalovirus status with high specificity and sensitivity in both the original cohort and the validation cohort. In a later analysis, the rate of TCR association differed among HLA loci, with DRB1 alleles having the most associated TCRs and HLA-C alleles having the fewest. The earlier analysis of 450 to 700 of the donors excluded roughly 16 rarely observed V segments, including chromosome 9 orphons, because counts were too low. Presence/absence analyses assumed roughly uniform sequencing depth across donors, an assumption that may not hold. At a false discovery rate of 0.05, a later analysis linked under 20,000 TCR beta sequences to specific HLA alleles. Correlated functional status among segregating V segments might reflect linkage disequilibrium, but an unknown experimental factor could not be ruled out. Compared with equally common non-associated chains, HLA-associated TCR beta chains in a later analysis were more clonally expanded and had lower generation probabilities. Three of the identified cytomegalovirus-associated TCR beta chains were confirmed in vitro to be specific for cytomegalovirus antigens. Strong co-occurrence of HLA alleles, especially DR and DQ, made assigning TCR associations to individual alleles difficult. The study gave a list of about 160 TCR beta chains associated with cytomegalovirus. It was suggested by the authors that the approach could potentially be generalized to other disease states and immunological phenotypes. An earlier analysis of around 540 of the donors showed that most TCR beta V segments appeared in productive rearrangements either about 87% or about 30% of the time, which broadly matched IMGT annotations. While some public TCRs were present in many individuals, most TCR sequences turned up only very rarely across donors. For the cohort, immune exposure information was limited to CMV serostatus.

In total, over 600 healthy bone marrow donors made up the cohort. At the time of sampling, every cohort member was nominally healthy, though immune exposures that went unrecorded were likely present. The donor tested CMV seronegative and was one of the 352 seronegative cohort members. Every donor gave a peripheral blood sample, and the peripheral blood mononuclear cells from that sample were used for TCR beta sequencing. Genomic DNA was extracted from the blood cell samples with the Qiagen DNeasy Blood Extraction Kit. From its cysteine to its phenylalanine, the CDR3 spans 13 amino acids. The retained sequence is limited to the CDR3, 39 bases, with the frame set at the first base. Via the germline V gene, CDR1 is MNHEY and CDR2 SVGAGI. V is reduced by 2 bases and J by 6 bases, leaving a spacing of 7 bases between them.

The rearranged chain carries TRBV6-5 and TRBJ2-2; tentative D gene TRBD1, with 6 bases matching. The sample comprised PBMCs. This receptor was taken from a young woman in good health and CMV-seronegative. CDR3 loop: CASSYAGAGELFF. The DNA is as follows: TGTGCCAGCAGTTACGCAGGGGCCGGGGAGCTGTTTTTT.